This TCR beta chain was identified during a study of blood T cell repertoires in COVID-19. Profiling relied on immunoSEQ multiplex PCR, and the TCRdb table lists in-frame clones only, not all of them. This table holds 350,000 to 500,000 clones, about 88% found once. The length of the CDR3 is 13 residues. Germline V gives CDR1 MNHNS, CDR2 SASEGT. Trimming left V 2 bases short and J 1 base short, with 5 bases between. This clone was seen only a few times. Sequencing was done on a sample of PBMCs or T cells enriched from blood (not recorded which). The TCR originated in a woman between 18 and 30 years old who had been exposed to COVID-19. This chain uses TRBV6-1 with TRBJ1-1; no clear D gene. In nucleotides, the CDR3 is TGTGCCAGCAGTGAAATAGAGAACACTGAAGCTTTCTTT. It is translated as CASSEIENTEAFF.